The 24 T cell receptor beta chains below were found in one sample sequenced in a study of blood T cell repertoires in COVID-19. Some clones are missing from TCRdb's copy, which holds only in-frame ones; the method was immunoSEQ multiplex PCR. The sample includes about 100,000 clones, 80% to 95% of them seen just once. Material for sequencing was peripheral blood. Source of these receptors: a man aged 50-60 years with active COVID-19.

The chain links TRBV4-1 to TRBJ1-5, with D uncertain. CDR3 size: 16 residues. The V gene's germline CDR1 is MGHRA and CDR2 YSYEKL. V lost 0 bases, J lost 1 base, and 10 bases lay in between. CDR3: CASSQDRGLSNQPQHF. The CDR3 nucleotides read TGCGCCAGCAGCCAAGACAGAGGCCTGAGCAATCAGCCCCAGCATTTT.

This chain joins TRBV29-1 and TRBJ2-7; D unclear. V lost 2 bases and J lost 6, with 8 bases in between. Germline CDR1 reads SQVTM; CDR2 reads ANQGSEA. The CDR3 totals 11 residues. The CDR3 reads CSVEIASEQYF. Here the CDR3 DNA reads TGCAGCGTTGAAATAGCAAGCGAGCAGTACTTC.

V gene TRBV27 combines with J gene TRBJ1-2; TRBD1 matches 9 bases. CDR1 and CDR2 from the germline V gene are MNHEY and SMNVEV (reference sequence). This CDR3 has 15 residues. The V segment lost 6 bases and the J segment 6 bases; nucleotides outside the gene matches: 11. The CDR3 is CASSPGTGMFDGYTF. The CDR3 nucleotides read TGTGCCAGCAGCCCCGGGACAGGGATGTTCGATGGCTACACCTTC.

The gene calls are TRBV6-1 and TRBJ2-3; 11 positions agree with TRBD2. The germline V gene encodes CDR1 MNHNS and CDR2 SASEGT. With V trimmed by 4 bases and J by 2 bases, 8 bases remained unmatched. This CDR3 has 17 residues. The CDR3 sequence is CASSAALAGGSTDTQYF. As DNA, the CDR3 is TGTGCCAGCAGTGCCGCTCTAGCGGGAGGTTCCACAGATACGCAGTATTTT.

This chain uses TRBV5-4 with TRBJ2-5; D is possibly TRBD1 (5 bases). The CDR3 length is 13 residues. V was cut by 0 bases and J by 7 bases, with 10 bases left in between. Germline CDR1 reads SGHNT; CDR2 reads YYREEE (reference sequence). The DNA for the CDR3 is TGTGCCAGCAGCTTGGTAGGGGCTGGGACCCAGTACTTC. Its translation: CASSLVGAGTQYF. The whole variable domain, filled in from reference TRBV5-4 and TRBJ2-5, reads ETGVTQSPTHLIKTRGQQVTLRCSSQSGHNTVSWYQQALGQGPQFIFQYYREEENGRGNFPPRFSGLQFPNYSSELNVNALELDDSALYLCASSLVGAGTQYFGPGTRLLVL.

The chain combines TRBV9 with TRBJ2-7; the match to TRBD2 covers 7 bases. CDR1 and CDR2 from the germline V gene are SGDLS and YYNGEE. This CDR3 comprises 15 residues. Trimming at V came to 3 bases and at J to 7 bases, leaving 13 bases not matched to a gene. The CDR3 loop reads CASSASGDSPWEQYF. The DNA of the CDR3 is TGTGCCAGCAGCGCGAGCGGGGACTCCCCCTGGGAGCAGTACTTC.

The chain is built from TRBV7-9 and TRBJ1-1, with 7 bases matching TRBD1. Germline V lookup: CDR1 SEHNR, CDR2 FQNEAQ (reference sequence). The CDR3 consists of 14 residues. Unmatched junction bases numbered 7, after V lost 3 bases and J lost 6 bases. In nucleotides, the CDR3 is TGTGCCAGCAGCTTGACAGGGAGGAGCGCTGAAGCTTTCTTT. Translated, it gives CASSLTGRSAEAFF.

V gene TRBV7-8 combines with J gene TRBJ1-5; D is undetermined. Germline assignment: CDR1 SGHVS and CDR2 FQNEAQ. V was pared by 1 base and J by 4 bases, with 11 bases between. This CDR3 has 15 residues. CDR3: CASSLGRQRNQPQHF. The CDR3, as DNA: TGTGCCAGCAGCTTAGGGAGGCAGAGGAATCAGCCCCAGCATTTT.

The gene calls are TRBV30 and TRBJ1-1, with D unresolved. The CDR3 covers 13 residues. Trimming pared 4 bases from V and 1 base from J, leaving 10 bases between. Per the germline V gene, CDR1 is GTSNPN and CDR2 is SVGIG (reference sequence). CDR3: CAWTPGTNTEAFF. The CDR3 DNA reads as TGTGCCTGGACCCCGGGAACGAACACTGAAGCTTTCTTT.

The rearrangement uses TRBV5-5 and TRBJ2-3; 9 bases are shared with TRBD1. The CDR3 has 14 residues. Per the germline V gene, CDR1 is SGHKS and CDR2 is YYEKEE (reference sequence). The V gene end was trimmed by 1 base and the J gene end by 5 bases; junction bases not matched to a gene: 2. DNA of the CDR3: TGTGCCAGCAGCTTGCGACAGGGGGGAGATACGCAGTATTTT. The encoded protein is CASSLRQGGDTQYF.

This clone occurred once. The V gene is TRBV19, the J gene TRBJ1-1; TRBD1 agrees at 7 bases. Germline trimming cut 5 bases from V and 5 bases from J; bases unmatched to any gene: 11. The CDR3 is 15 amino acids. Germline values: CDR1 LNHDA, CDR2 SQIVND (reference sequence). CDR3: CASSPSRQGRTEAFF. The CDR3 DNA sequence: TGTGCCAGTAGTCCCTCGAGACAGGGAAGAACTGAAGCTTTCTTT.

This clone showed up just once. The chain employs TRBV10-3 and TRBJ2-2, with 10 bases matching TRBD1. V lost 7 bases and J lost 3; bases outside the gene matches: 2. CDR1 and CDR2 from the germline V gene are ENHRY and SYGVKD. CDR3 size: 14 residues. The CDR3 loop is CAITGTGDTGELFF. CDR3 in DNA: TGTGCCATCACCGGGACAGGGGACACCGGGGAGCTGTTTTTT.

The J gene is TRBJ1-2, the V gene TRBV2; tentatively, D is TRBD1 (5 bases). Germline CDR1 reads SNHLY; CDR2 reads FYNNEI. V was cut by 4 bases and J by 10 bases, with 16 bases left in between. The CDR3 is 13 amino acids. The CDR3 bases are TGTGCCAGCAGTGTGAGCAGGGAAGCCCCCTACACCTTC. It is translated as CASSVSREAPYTF.

V and J are TRBV11-1 and TRBJ1-4; D uncertain. V dropped 3 bases and J dropped 8 bases, with 13 bases sitting between them. CDR3 length equals 14 residues. CDR1 and CDR2 from the germline V gene are SGHAT and FQDESV (reference sequence). DNA of the CDR3: TGTGCCAGCAGCTTTTCTGGGCAGAAGGAAAAACTGTTTTTT. Its translation: CASSFSGQKEKLFF.

The V call is TRBV7-9, the J call TRBJ2-5; D is possibly TRBD1 (6 bases). V dropped 5 bases and J dropped 2 bases, with 12 bases sitting between them. Germline CDR1 is SEHNR and CDR2 is FQNEAQ (reference sequence). The CDR3 has 14 amino acids. The CDR3 nucleotides are TGTGCCAGCAGCCAAAACGGACAGCAAGAGACCCAGTACTTC. Protein: CASSQNGQQETQYF.

The V gene is TRBV30, the J gene TRBJ2-6, with 9 nucleotides matching TRBD1. Germline values: CDR1 GTSNPN, CDR2 SVGIG (reference sequence). The CDR3 extends over 24 amino acids. Trimming removed 4 bases from V and 0 bases from J; junction bases left unmatched: 28. The CDR3 sequence: CAWIPRGVTGGGKLAVSGANVLTF. The DNA of the CDR3 is TGTGCCTGGATCCCCCGGGGGGTTACAGGGGGCGGGAAACTGGCAGTCTCTGGGGCCAACGTCCTGACTTTC.

This clone was observed a few times. This chain joins TRBV27 and TRBJ1-5; maybe TRBD1 (6 bases). CDR3 length equals 19 residues. Germline CDR1 is MNHEY and CDR2 is SMNVEV (reference sequence). V was trimmed by 2 bases and J by 4 bases, leaving 24 bases between them. The CDR3 is CASSLRVAGARGTNQPQHF. The CDR3 region has the DNA TGTGCCAGCAGTTTAAGGGTTGCGGGGGCGCGGGGGACGAATCAGCCCCAGCATTTT.

The rearrangement links TRBV5-1 to TRBJ2-5; no firm D call. The germline V gene has CDR1 SGHRS and CDR2 YFSETQ. Trimming shortened V by 3 bases and J by 1 base, and 7 bases separated the two germline ends. This CDR3 has 13 amino acids. The CDR3 DNA sequence: TGCGCCAGCAGCTCTGCGTTCCAAGAGACCCAGTACTTC. Protein: CASSSAFQETQYF.

The rearrangement links TRBV28 to TRBJ1-1, with 10 positions matching TRBD1. Germline lookup yields CDR1 MDHEN and CDR2 SYDVKM. The CDR3 length is 12 residues. With 5 bases clipped from V and 12 bases from J, the junction kept 6 bases outside the gene matches. The DNA for the CDR3 is TGTGCCAGCAGTCTCAGACAGGGGGCATCTTTCTTT. This gives the protein CASSLRQGASFF.

This chain uses TRBV19 with TRBJ1-1; 8 bases match TRBD1. The CDR3 is 16 amino acids. V was clipped by 3 bases and J by 3 bases; unmatched bases: 9. The germline CDR1 and CDR2 sequences are LNHDA and SQIVND (reference sequence). The DNA of the CDR3 is TGTGCCAGTAGTATTCCGAACAGGGGGTCTTACACTGAAGCTTTCTTT. Its protein is CASSIPNRGSYTEAFF. Complete variable domain (other parts from reference TRBV19 and TRBJ1-1): DGGITQSPKYLFRKEGQNVTLSCEQNLNHDAMYWYRQDPGQGLRLIYYSQIVNDFQKGDIAEGYSVSREKKESFPLTVTSAQKNPTAFYLCASSIPNRGSYTEAFFGQGTRLTVV.

The chain is built from TRBV28 and TRBJ1-5; D is unresolved. V was trimmed by 5 bases and J by 2 bases, leaving 16 bases between them. Germline V CDR1 and CDR2: MDHEN, SYDVKM. The CDR3 has 16 amino acids. The CDR3 sequence is CASSPGLTRGNQPQHF. CDR3 bases: TGTGCCAGCAGTCCGGGTCTTACTAGGGGCAATCAGCCCCAGCATTTT.

The chain joins TRBV5-8 to TRBJ1-6, with 7 nucleotides matching TRBD1. From germline, CDR1 is SGHTS and CDR2 YDEGEE. This CDR3 contains 15 residues. Trimming at V came to 2 bases and at J to 7 bases, leaving 6 bases not matched to a gene. The DNA of the CDR3 is TGTGCCAGCAGCTTTATTCGGGACAGAAATTCACCCCTCCACTTT. It is translated as CASSFIRDRNSPLHF. The full variable domain, in which reference TRBV5-8 and TRBJ1-6 provide the parts outside the CDR3, is EAGVTQSPTHLIKTRGQQATLRCSPISGHTSVYWYQQALGLGLQFLLWYDEGEERNRGNFPPRFSGRQFPNYSSELNVNALELEDSALYLCASSFIRDRNSPLHFGNGTRLTVT.

The J gene is TRBJ2-1, the V gene TRBV5-4, with a possible D match to TRBD2 (5 bases). CDR1 is SGHNT and CDR2 is YYREEE in the germline V gene (reference sequence). The V end was cut by 2 bases, the J end by 4 bases, with 13 bases between. This CDR3 is built from 15 residues. The CDR3 nucleotides read TGTGCCAGCAGCTTCGAGAGCGGAACGTACAATGAGCAGTTCTTC. Translation gives CASSFESGTYNEQFF. The whole variable domain, remainder taken from reference TRBV5-4 and TRBJ2-1, is ETGVTQSPTHLIKTRGQQVTLRCSSQSGHNTVSWYQQALGQGPQFIFQYYREEENGRGNFPPRFSGLQFPNYSSELNVNALELDDSALYLCASSFESGTYNEQFFGPGTRLTVL.

V usage is TRBV7-8 and J usage is TRBJ2-7; TRBD1 matches 7 bases. CDR1 and CDR2 (germline): SGHVS, FQNEAQ. Trimming removed 4 bases from V and 5 bases from J; junction bases left unmatched: 20. This CDR3 is built from 18 residues. The DNA for the CDR3 is TGTGCCAGCAGCTCCAAAGGGGGCTGGAGGAACCGACCCAACGAGCAGTACTTC. Translating it yields CASSSKGGWRNRPNEQYF.